This T cell receptor beta chain derives from a study of blood T cell repertoires in COVID-19. Study information: Spain, Italy and the United States supplied samples that represented acute and convalescent COVID-19. PBMCs, B-cell-depleted T cells, or T cells were the source of the cDNA or gDNA that made up the material.

CDR1 is MNHEY, CDR2 SVGEGT, per germline. V dropped 4 bases and J dropped 5; count of bases not matched to a gene: 21. The CDR3 runs to 20 residues. In the original processing: Amplification of reference gene primers was used by the study to estimate nucleated cell counts. The repertoire was sequenced with immunoSEQ multiplex PCR; TCRdb's copy has only in-frame clones and lacks some. V, J and clone size reflect that table, while D and trimming were determined from the DNA. Here the sample spans about 190,000 clones, around 84% being singletons. The table lists this clone with a count of one. This receptor was obtained from a human donor in a cohort sampled during active COVID-19. This chain connects TRBV6-2 or TRBV6-3 to TRBJ1-5, with 9 bases fitting TRBD1. The sample consisted of peripheral blood. The CDR3 spells CASSSPGQGALGLSDQPQHF. Written as DNA, the CDR3 is TGTGCCAGCAGTTCGCCGGGACAGGGTGCTTTGGGCCTCTCGGATCAGCCCCAGCATTTT.